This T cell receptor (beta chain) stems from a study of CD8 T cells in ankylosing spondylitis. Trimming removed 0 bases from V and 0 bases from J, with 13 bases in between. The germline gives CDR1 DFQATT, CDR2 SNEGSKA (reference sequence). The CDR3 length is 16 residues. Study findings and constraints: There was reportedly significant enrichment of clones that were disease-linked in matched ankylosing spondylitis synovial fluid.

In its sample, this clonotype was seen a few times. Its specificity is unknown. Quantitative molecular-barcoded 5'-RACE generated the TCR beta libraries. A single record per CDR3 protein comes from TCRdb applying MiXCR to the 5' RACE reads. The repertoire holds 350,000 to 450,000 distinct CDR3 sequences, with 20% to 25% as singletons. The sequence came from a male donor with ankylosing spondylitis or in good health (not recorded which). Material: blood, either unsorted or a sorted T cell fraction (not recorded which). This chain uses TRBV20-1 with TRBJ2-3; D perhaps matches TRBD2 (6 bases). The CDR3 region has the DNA TGCAGTGCTAGAGATCCGCGGGGAATTAGCACAGATACGCAGTATTTT. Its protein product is CSARDPRGISTDTQYF.